The next 31 T cell receptor beta chains were all read from a single sample in a study of shared clonotypes between healthy human individuals. Method: immunoSEQ multiplex PCR; TCRdb's copy keeps in-frame clones and lacks some. The sample lists about 490,000 clones; roughly 80% were seen once. Specimen: PBMCs. These receptor sequences come from a woman aged 40-49 years in good health. Some clones in this sample may be carry-over from other donors' samples.

V and J are TRBV11-2 and TRBJ2-2; TRBD2 agrees at 9 bases. There are 16 residues in the CDR3. V shed 3 bases, J shed 2 bases, and the junction held 4 bases outside the gene matches. Germline V gene lookup returns CDR1 SGHAT and CDR2 FQNNGV. The CDR3 here is CASSLVSGSNTGELFF. The CDR3, as DNA: TGTGCCAGCAGCTTGGTTAGCGGGAGTAACACCGGGGAGCTGTTTTTT.

The chain joins TRBV5-5 to TRBJ1-5; D unresolved. The CDR3 has 13 amino acids. Per the germline V gene, CDR1 is SGHKS and CDR2 is YYEKEE (reference sequence). The V end lost 0 bases, the J end lost 3 bases, and 4 bases lay between the germline ends. The CDR3 is CASSLDVNQPQHF. The CDR3 DNA is TGTGCCAGCAGCTTGGACGTCAATCAGCCCCAGCATTTT.

This clone has only a few counts. V is TRBV15 and J is TRBJ2-3, with D perhaps being TRBD1 or TRBD2 (6 bases each). Germline CDR1 reads LNHNV; CDR2 reads YYDKDF (reference sequence). The V and J ends lost 3 bases and 4 bases respectively, with 14 bases between them. CDR3 length: 15 residues. The CDR3 spells CATSSKAGEADTQYF. The CDR3 DNA follows: TGTGCCACCAGCAGCAAGGCAGGGGAGGCAGATACGCAGTATTTT.

The chain recombines TRBV7-2 with TRBJ2-5; D unclear. Trimming cost V 1 base and J 5 bases, with 8 bases left between them. The germline V gene encodes CDR1 SGHTA and CDR2 FQGNSA. This CDR3 has 13 amino acids. The CDR3: CASSLGPGETQYF. The DNA for the CDR3 is TGTGCCAGCAGCTTAGGACCTGGGGAGACCCAGTACTTC.

The chain uses TRBV18 and TRBJ2-3; D possibly corresponds to TRBD2 (6 bases). Germline-derived CDR1 and CDR2 are KGHSH and LQKENI. V shed 1 base and J shed 0 bases, with 14 bases lying between them. CDR3 length equals 17 residues. The CDR3 sequence is CASSPRPISGSTDTQYF. In DNA, the CDR3 is TGTGCCAGCTCACCACGCCCAATTAGCGGTAGCACAGATACGCAGTATTTT.

V usage is TRBV6-6 and J usage is TRBJ2-7; D is unclear. This CDR3 contains 12 residues. Germline values: CDR1 MNHNY, CDR2 SVGAGI (reference sequence). Trimming removed 5 bases at V and 3 bases at J, with 8 bases between. Written as DNA, the CDR3 is TGTGCCAGCAGTGTCGACGGCTACGAGCAGTACTTC. The encoded protein is CASSVDGYEQYF.

On this clone itself: Given a far larger clone just one base away, this is likely a sequencing read error. The rearrangement links TRBV4-1 to TRBJ1-2, with unresolved D. Germline CDR1 reads MGHRA; CDR2 reads YSYEKL. This CDR3 spans 16 amino acids. The CDR3 DNA is TGCGCCGGCAGCCAAGAACATCGGGTATCGGATTATGGCTACACCTTC. Translation: CAGSQEHRVSDYGYTF.

In its sample, this clone was seen once. CDR3 bases: TGTGCCTGGACGGACGGGCGTGGAAATGAGCAGTTCTTC. This translates into CAWTDGRGNEQFF. The chain is built from TRBV30 and TRBJ2-1; D is undetermined. The germline V and J ends were trimmed by 4 bases and 7 bases, with 14 bases remaining between them. Germline V lookup: CDR1 GTSNPN, CDR2 SVGIG (reference sequence). The CDR3 spans 13 residues.

The chain carries TRBV21-1 and TRBJ2-2; the table's D gene call, TRBD1, was not cross checked with the DNA. TRBV21-1 is tagged as a pseudogene. CDR3 size: 15 residues. Here the CDR3 reads CASSHRDSHTGELFF. CDR3 in DNA: TGTGCCAGCAGCCACCGGGACAGTCACACCGGGGAGCTGTTTTTT.

This sequence joins TRBV29-1 and TRBJ1-5; TRBD1 is a possible D gene (5 bases). V was shortened by 4 bases and J by 3 bases, with 7 bases between the two germline ends. The CDR3 is 12 amino acids. Germline CDR1 and CDR2: SQVTM and ANQGSEA. The CDR3 sequence: CSVGGFNQPQHF. CDR3 DNA sequence: TGCAGCGTTGGGGGGTTCAATCAGCCCCAGCATTTT.

This clone was counted many times. V usage is TRBV4-3 and J usage is TRBJ1-1; D is possibly TRBD1 (6 bases). V shed 0 bases and J shed 5 bases, with 16 bases lying between them. The CDR3 runs to 16 residues. Germline-derived CDR1 and CDR2 are LGHNA and YSLEER. This CDR3 is CASSQDLGGGGTEAFF. CDR3 bases: TGCGCCAGCAGCCAAGATCTCGGAGGGGGTGGGACTGAAGCTTTCTTT.

The chain carries TRBV5-1 and TRBJ2-4; 7 nucleotides match TRBD2. This CDR3 is built from 16 residues. Germline V CDR1 and CDR2: SGHRS, YFSETQ. J was trimmed by 1 base and V by 0 bases; bases with no gene match: 4. Here the CDR3 DNA reads TGCGCCAGCAGCTTGGCGACGCGGGAGGCCAAAAACATTCAGTACTTC. Protein product: CASSLATREAKNIQYF.

The chain carries TRBV7-3 and TRBJ2-6; TRBD1 matches 11 bases. The CDR3 is made up of 17 amino acids. Trimming took 5 bases from V and 2 from J; bases not matched to a gene: 5. CDR1 is SGHTA and CDR2 is FQGTGA in the germline V gene. In nucleotides, the CDR3 is TGTGCCAGCAGCCAGAGGGGACAGGGGGCTGGGGCCAACGTCCTGACTTTC. It translates to CASSQRGQGAGANVLTF.

Only a few counts were recorded for this clone. The chain has TRBV30 and TRBJ2-1; TRBD2 matches at 12 bases. CDR1 is GTSNPN, CDR2 SVGIG, per germline (reference sequence). V was clipped by 3 bases and J by 6 bases; unmatched bases: 9. The CDR3 has 16 amino acids. The CDR3 protein is CAWSLRLAGVRNEQFF. Here the CDR3 DNA reads TGTGCCTGGAGCTTACGACTAGCGGGAGTCCGCAATGAGCAGTTCTTC.

In the case of this clone: A read error is the likely source, as a far larger clone sits one nucleotide away. This specimen includes other DNA sequences encoding the same CDR3. This chain connects TRBV6-5 to TRBJ2-5; a possible D gene is TRBD2 (5 bases). The length of the CDR3 is 14 residues. The germline CDR1 and CDR2 sequences are MNHEY and SVGAGI. Trimming shortened V by 2 bases and J by 3 bases, and 10 bases separated the two germline ends. CDR3 bases: TGTGCCAGCAGTTACACGGGATTGAAAGAGACCCAGTACTTC. It translates to CASSYTGLKETQYF.

The chain joins TRBV7-6 to TRBJ2-3; 7 bases are a match to TRBD2. The CDR3 consists of 16 residues. The germline CDR1 and CDR2 sequences are SGHVS and FNYEAQ. Unmatched junction bases numbered 10, after V lost 3 bases and J lost 4 bases. CDR3 residues: CASSFSAGVVADTQYF. CDR3 DNA sequence: TGTGCCAGCAGCTTCTCTGCGGGAGTAGTCGCAGATACGCAGTATTTT.

As to this clone: A far larger clone differs by one base, so this is likely a read error. This sequence joins TRBV15 and TRBJ1-2; D might be TRBD1 (6 bases). The CDR3 spans 15 residues. Germline assignment: CDR1 LNHNV and CDR2 YYDKDF (reference sequence). CDR3 nucleotides: TGTGACACCAGCAGAGCGAGGGGGGACTACTATGGCTACACCTTC. Its translation is CDTSRARGDYYGYTF.

A word on this clone: A read error likely explains this, since a far larger clone differs by one base. This CDR3 is also generated by other DNA sequences in the sample. The chain links TRBV28 to TRBJ1-1; D is ambiguous. The V gene's germline CDR1 is MDHEN and CDR2 SYDVKM. This CDR3 has 10 residues. V dropped 5 bases and J dropped 11 bases, with 9 bases sitting between them. The CDR3 DNA sequence: TGTGCCAGCAGTAAAGCCAGGGCTTTCTTT. Encoded protein: CASSKARAFF.

About this clone itself: This sequence is one base from a far larger clone and is likely a read error. CDR3 protein: CASSLFQNTGEPFF. The CDR3 coding sequence is TGTGCCAGCAGCTTATTTCAGAACACCGGGGAGCCGTTTTTT. The chain employs TRBV11-2 and TRBJ2-2; D perhaps matches TRBD2 (5 bases). Germline V gene sequence: CDR1 SGHAT, CDR2 FQNNGV. This CDR3 has 14 amino acids.

This chain joins TRBV4-2 and TRBJ2-7; 9 nucleotides line up with TRBD2. After removal of 0 bases from V and 0 bases from J, the junction contained 9 bases not matched to a gene. The CDR3 has 18 residues. The germline V gene encodes CDR1 LGHNA and CDR2 YNFKEQ. The CDR3 nucleotides are TGTGCCAGCAGCCAAGATGTCCGGCTAGCGGGGAGCTCCTACGAGCAGTACTTC. Translated, it gives CASSQDVRLAGSSYEQYF.

The CDR3 sequence: CAISERTGSTEAFF. The DNA of the CDR3 is TGTGCCATCAGTGAAAGGACAGGGTCGACTGAAGCTTTCTTT. V is TRBV10-3 and J is TRBJ1-1, with 8 nucleotides matching TRBD1. Germline CDR1 reads ENHRY; CDR2 reads SYGVKD. The junction had 5 bases not matched to a gene; V was cut back by 3 bases and J by 5 bases. The CDR3 runs 14 residues.

This chain connects TRBV5-4 to TRBJ1-1, with D possibly TRBD1 on 5 matching bases. Germline CDR1 is SGHNT and CDR2 is YYREEE (reference sequence). The CDR3 consists of 14 residues. With 5 bases removed from V and 2 bases from J, the gap between germline ends came to 13 bases. CDR3 region: CASRGDPDNTEAFF. CDR3 coding DNA: TGTGCCAGCAGGGGGGACCCGGATAACACTGAAGCTTTCTTT.

The rearrangement joins TRBV15 to TRBJ2-7, with D perhaps matching TRBD2 (6 bases). CDR3 length: 14 residues. Trimming left V 0 bases short and J 3 bases short, with 9 bases between. Germline CDR1 is LNHNV and CDR2 is YYDKDF (reference sequence). In DNA form, the CDR3 reads TGTGCCACCAGCAGAGATGACGGGGGCTACGAGCAGTACTTC. Translated, it gives CATSRDDGGYEQYF.

This sequence joins TRBV18 and TRBJ2-7; the D gene is possibly TRBD2 (6 bases). V shed 1 base and J shed 6 bases, with 19 bases lying between them. CDR3 length: 16 amino acids. The germline gives CDR1 KGHSH, CDR2 LQKENI. The CDR3 is CASSPLGGRNTGEQYF. As DNA, the CDR3 is TGTGCCAGCTCACCACTCGGGGGACGCAACACGGGCGAGCAGTACTTC. Looking up the rest from reference TRBV18 and TRBJ2-7 gives the full variable domain: NAGVMQNPRHLVRRRGQEARLRCSPMKGHSHVYWYRQLPEEGLKFMVYLQKENIIDESGMPKERFSAEFPKEGPSILRIQQVVRGDSAAYFCASSPLGGRNTGEQYFGPGTRLTVT.

The chain carries TRBV6-5 and TRBJ1-2; D possibly corresponds to TRBD1 (5 bases). Looked up from germline, CDR1 is MNHEY and CDR2 is SVGAGI. With 8 bases removed from V and 1 base from J, the gap between germline ends came to 11 bases. The CDR3 has 13 amino acids. CDR3 protein: CASGRQINYGYTF. The CDR3 region has the DNA TGTGCCAGCGGTCGACAGATTAACTATGGCTACACCTTC.

Concerning this clone: One base separates it from a far larger clone, so it is likely a read error. The sample has other DNA sequences that encode this CDR3 too. CDR3: CASSQEYSSGANVLTF. The CDR3 coding sequence is TGTGCCAGCAGCCAAGAGTATAGCTCTGGGGCTAACGTCCTGACTTTC. This chain connects TRBV4-2 to TRBJ2-6, with a possible D match to TRBD1 (5 bases). Germline CDR1 LGHNA, CDR2 YNFKEQ. The CDR3 is made up of 16 amino acids.

Details on this clone: A far larger clone is just one base off, so this is likely a read error. Within the sample, other DNA sequences also encode this same CDR3. V and J are TRBV7-2 and TRBJ2-7, with D uncertain. This CDR3 is built from 12 residues. Germline V CDR1 and CDR2: SGHTA, FQGNSA. The CDR3 sequence is CASSAGWAEQYF. The CDR3 coding sequence is TGTGCTAGCAGCGCCGGATGGGCCGAGCAGTACTTC.

V is TRBV9 and J is TRBJ1-3; D is unclear. In germline, CDR1 is SGDLS, CDR2 YYNGEE. This CDR3 spans 16 amino acids. V was clipped by 0 bases and J by 6 bases, with 16 bases between them. This CDR3 is CASSVDTAPAANTIYF. The CDR3 nucleotides read TGTGCCAGCAGCGTAGACACAGCTCCTGCCGCAAACACCATATATTTT.

The chain has TRBV30 and TRBJ2-2; D gene uncertain. Trimming shortened V by 0 bases and J by 3 bases, and 11 bases separated the two germline ends. Germline CDR1 is GTSNPN and CDR2 is SVGIG (reference sequence). The CDR3 runs 15 residues. CDR3 sequence reads: CAWSVFGQYTGELFF. In DNA form, the CDR3 reads TGTGCCTGGAGTGTATTTGGGCAGTACACCGGGGAGCTGTTTTTT.

The rearrangement uses TRBV28 and TRBJ1-2; D uncertain. The ends were cut back, 6 bases at V and 5 bases at J, with 10 bases in the middle. Germline V gives CDR1 MDHEN, CDR2 SYDVKM. The CDR3 length is 12 residues. CDR3 amino acids: CASRTLVYGYTF. CDR3 bases: TGTGCCAGCAGAACATTAGTATATGGCTACACCTTC.

The rearrangement uses TRBV14 and TRBJ2-1, with D perhaps given as TRBD1 or TRBD2 (5 bases each). The CDR3 runs 16 residues. V was shortened by 1 base and J by 4 bases, with 14 bases between the two germline ends. Germline V gene data show CDR1 as SGHDN and CDR2 as FVKESK. The CDR3 region is CASSQGDHHLYNEQFF. For the CDR3, the DNA is TGTGCCAGCAGCCAAGGGGACCACCACCTTTACAATGAGCAGTTCTTC.